This T cell receptor (beta chain) was sequenced for a study of shared clonotypes between healthy human individuals. Unsorted PBMC DNA went through sequencing on ten immunoSEQ deep assay plates. Sequenced by immunoSEQ multiplex PCR; TCRdb stores in-frame clones only, minus some. The sample consists of hundreds of thousands of clones, roughly four fifths of them appearing once. The CDR3 loop spans 13 amino acids. Germline lookup yields CDR1 KGHSH and CDR2 LQKENI. V was shortened by 8 bases and J by 3 bases, with 11 bases between the two germline ends. The sequencing sample was made of PBMCs. V and J are TRBV18 and TRBJ1-5; the D gene is possibly TRBD1 (5 bases). The sequence was obtained from a woman in her 40s in good health. Some clones in this sample may be carry-over from other donors' samples. The CDR3 region is CASLSGPNQPQHF. In DNA form, the CDR3 reads TGTGCCAGCCTCTCGGGGCCCAATCAGCCCCAGCATTTT.